These 18 T cell receptor beta chains were all obtained from the same sample, sequenced in a study of cytomegalovirus exposure and HLA in healthy donors. Both 60 Vbeta primers and 13 Jbeta primers went into the PCR. TCRdb keeps only in-frame clones here, not all; method: immunoSEQ multiplex PCR. Counted here are about 180,000 clones, approximately 70% occurring once; the ten biggest clones make up 2% to 2.5%. The sequenced material came from PBMCs. These receptors were collected from a human donor in good health.

This clone was seen more than once but under ten times. This CDR3 is CASSDAVSASSYEQYF. The CDR3 bases are TGTGCCAGCAGTGACGCCGTTAGCGCGAGCTCCTACGAGCAGTACTTC. The V call is TRBV2, the J call TRBJ2-7; tentatively, D is TRBD2 (5 bases). V was shortened by 3 bases and J by 0 bases, with 15 bases between the two germline ends. The germline V gene encodes CDR1 SNHLY and CDR2 FYNNEI. This CDR3 spans 16 amino acids.

The genes are TRBV2 and TRBJ2-1; D is uncertain. In germline, CDR1 is SNHLY, CDR2 FYNNEI. The CDR3 totals 16 residues. V dropped 4 bases and J dropped 0 bases, with 13 bases sitting between them. CDR3 DNA: TGTGCCAGCAGTGGACTCCGACTGACCTCCTACAATGAGCAGTTCTTC. It codes for CASSGLRLTSYNEQFF. Full variable domain (missing parts from reference TRBV2 and TRBJ2-1): EPEVTQTPSHQVTQMGQEVILRCVPISNHLYFYWYRQILGQKVEFLVSFYNNEISEKSEIFDDQFSVERPDGSNFTLKIRSTKLEDSAMYFCASSGLRLTSYNEQFFGPGTRLTVL.

The chain employs TRBV10-3 and TRBJ1-1; D perhaps matches TRBD1 (5 bases). The CDR3 has 13 amino acids. Trimming cost V 0 bases and J 11 bases, with 13 bases left between them. Germline CDR1 is ENHRY and CDR2 is SYGVKD. The CDR3 region has the DNA TGTGCCATCAGTGAGTCGAGGGGCGGGGAGGCTTTCTTT. Its protein is CAISESRGGEAFF.

V usage is TRBV19 and J usage is TRBJ1-1; 8 positions match TRBD1. The V and J ends lost 6 bases and 12 bases, in that order; junction bases with no gene match: 9. This CDR3 region has 12 residues. From germline, CDR1 is LNHDA and CDR2 SQIVND (reference sequence). Here the CDR3 DNA reads TGTGCCAGTAGCCAGTCACAGGGGGTTACTTTCTTT. This encodes CASSQSQGVTFF. Full variable domain (remainder filled in from reference TRBV19 and TRBJ1-1): DGGITQSPKYLFRKEGQNVTLSCEQNLNHDAMYWYRQDPGQGLRLIYYSQIVNDFQKGDIAEGYSVSREKKESFPLTVTSAQKNPTAFYLCASSQSQGVTFFGQGTRLTVV.

The chain links TRBV5-1 to TRBJ2-2; D may be TRBD2 (5 bases). Trimming removed 4 bases from V and 4 bases from J, with 20 bases in between. Germline V CDR1 and CDR2: SGHRS, YFSETQ. The CDR3 has 17 residues. Here the CDR3 DNA reads TGCGCCAGCAGCCTTCTCGGACTGGGCGTGGGCACCGGGGAGCTGTTTTTT. Translated: CASSLLGLGVGTGELFF.

V gene TRBV5-4 combines with J gene TRBJ1-1; D might be TRBD1 (5 bases). Germline V CDR1 and CDR2: SGHNT, YYREEE (reference sequence). The V end lost 4 bases, the J end lost 2 bases, and 21 bases lay between the germline ends. This CDR3 has 17 residues. As DNA, the CDR3 is TGTGCCAGCAGCCCAATACCAAGGACAACTTACAACACTGAAGCTTTCTTT. It yields the protein CASSPIPRTTYNTEAFF.

The rearrangement uses TRBV7-9 and TRBJ1-2; TRBD1 might be the D (6 bases). Trimming stripped 5 bases from V and 7 bases from J, with 17 bases between. The CDR3 has 14 amino acids. Germline CDR1 SEHNR, CDR2 FQNEAQ (reference sequence). The CDR3 region is CASSQTQGTGGYTF. CDR3 sequence (DNA): TGTGCCAGCAGCCAAACCCAGGGGACGGGTGGCTACACCTTC.

This clone was seen just once. This chain joins TRBV6-5 and TRBJ2-5; D is possibly TRBD2 (7 bases). CDR1 and CDR2 from the germline V gene are MNHEY and SVGAGI. The ends were cut back, 9 bases at V and 5 bases at J, with 16 bases in the middle. This CDR3 spans 13 amino acids. CDR3 region: CASRRGGRETQYF. The DNA of the CDR3 is TGTGCCAGTCGAAGGGGGGGCCGTGAGACCCAGTACTTC.

The chain carries TRBV6-5 and TRBJ2-5; D may be TRBD2 (6 bases). Germline CDR1 MNHEY, CDR2 SVGAGI. This CDR3 is built from 15 residues. The V gene lost 0 bases and the J gene lost 4 bases, with 12 bases spanning the gap. The CDR3 here is CASSYSSGRGETQYF. For the CDR3, the DNA is TGTGCCAGCAGTTACTCGTCGGGGCGGGGAGAGACCCAGTACTTC.

V is TRBV7-3 and J is TRBJ1-1; 8 positions match TRBD1. Trimming took 9 bases from V and 0 from J; bases not matched to a gene: 3. There are 13 residues in the CDR3. In germline, CDR1 is SGHTA, CDR2 FQGTGA. CDR3 sequence (DNA): TGTGCCAGAGGGACAGGTTTGAACACTGAAGCTTTCTTT. Translated, it gives CARGTGLNTEAFF.

This clone was found once. The chain combines TRBV2 with TRBJ1-5, with D perhaps matching TRBD1 (5 bases). Trimming left V 4 bases short and J 2 bases short, with 9 bases between. Germline V gives CDR1 SNHLY, CDR2 FYNNEI. This CDR3 region has 14 residues. CDR3 residues: CASSGQTRNQPQHF. The CDR3 DNA reads as TGTGCCAGCAGTGGACAGACTCGCAATCAGCCCCAGCATTTT. Complete variable domain (other parts from reference TRBV2 and TRBJ1-5): EPEVTQTPSHQVTQMGQEVILRCVPISNHLYFYWYRQILGQKVEFLVSFYNNEISEKSEIFDDQFSVERPDGSNFTLKIRSTKLEDSAMYFCASSGQTRNQPQHFGDGTRLSIL.

The chain uses TRBV14 and TRBJ2-7; weak D call: TRBD1 (6 bases). The CDR3 is 16 residues long. In germline, CDR1 is SGHDN, CDR2 FVKESK. Deletions cut 2 bases from V and 3 bases from J, with 17 bases between. CDR3 bases: TGTGCCAGCAGCCAAACGGACAGCGCAGTTTTCTACGAGCAGTACTTC. Translating gives CASSQTDSAVFYEQYF.

The J gene is TRBJ1-1, the V gene TRBV5-6; the D is unclear. Trimming left V 0 bases short and J 4 bases short, with 19 bases between. The length of the CDR3 is 17 residues. Germline lookup yields CDR1 SGHDT and CDR2 YYEEEE. The CDR3 sequence: CASSLEHWSTGGTEAFF. CDR3 nucleotide sequence: TGTGCCAGCAGCTTGGAACACTGGTCGACGGGAGGCACTGAAGCTTTCTTT.

The chain joins TRBV7-3 to TRBJ2-1; TRBD1 aligns across 10 bases. The CDR3 loop spans 15 amino acids. CDR1 is SGHTA and CDR2 is FQGTGA in the germline V gene. V gave up 5 bases and J gave up 4 bases; unmatched junction bases: 5. The CDR3 coding sequence is TGTGCCAGCAGCCCGGGACAGGGGACTTACAATGAGCAGTTCTTC. Its translation is CASSPGQGTYNEQFF.

The chain couples TRBV13 to TRBJ2-1; possible D gene TRBD1, 6 bases. Germline lookup yields CDR1 PRHDT and CDR2 FYEKMQ (reference sequence). The CDR3 loop spans 12 amino acids. The germline V and J ends were trimmed by 2 bases and 7 bases, with 6 bases remaining between them. For the CDR3, the DNA is TGTGCCAGCAGCTTACAGGGGAATGAGCAGTTCTTC. Its translation: CASSLQGNEQFF.

J is TRBJ2-2 and V is TRBV7-9, with TRBD1 matching 10 bases. The germline V gene encodes CDR1 SEHNR and CDR2 FQNEAQ (reference sequence). The V gene end was trimmed by 5 bases and the J gene end by 4 bases; junction bases not matched to a gene: 13. The CDR3 totals 18 residues. CDR3 nucleotides: TGTGCCAGCAGCCCCGGGTACGGGACAGGGGACATCACCGGGGAGCTGTTTTTT. It codes for CASSPGYGTGDITGELFF.

This clone was seen a handful of times. The chain couples TRBV5-8 to TRBJ2-1; TRBD2 matches 12 bases. Germline loops: CDR1 SGHTS, CDR2 YDEGEE. This CDR3 has 15 residues. V trimming: 0 bases; J trimming: 8 bases; junction bases outside the gene matches: 3. CDR3: CASSLGLAGGDEQFF. The CDR3 coding sequence is TGTGCCAGCAGCTTGGGGCTAGCGGGGGGGGATGAGCAGTTCTTC.

The chain joins TRBV6-1 to TRBJ1-1; the D gene is possibly TRBD1 (6 bases). V gave up 2 bases and J gave up 0 bases, with 13 bases separating them. Germline V gives CDR1 MNHNS, CDR2 SASEGT. The CDR3 runs 16 residues. The CDR3 region has the DNA TGTGCCAGCAGTGAACTCAGGGGTCGACTGAACACTGAAGCTTTCTTT. Protein sequence: CASSELRGRLNTEAFF.